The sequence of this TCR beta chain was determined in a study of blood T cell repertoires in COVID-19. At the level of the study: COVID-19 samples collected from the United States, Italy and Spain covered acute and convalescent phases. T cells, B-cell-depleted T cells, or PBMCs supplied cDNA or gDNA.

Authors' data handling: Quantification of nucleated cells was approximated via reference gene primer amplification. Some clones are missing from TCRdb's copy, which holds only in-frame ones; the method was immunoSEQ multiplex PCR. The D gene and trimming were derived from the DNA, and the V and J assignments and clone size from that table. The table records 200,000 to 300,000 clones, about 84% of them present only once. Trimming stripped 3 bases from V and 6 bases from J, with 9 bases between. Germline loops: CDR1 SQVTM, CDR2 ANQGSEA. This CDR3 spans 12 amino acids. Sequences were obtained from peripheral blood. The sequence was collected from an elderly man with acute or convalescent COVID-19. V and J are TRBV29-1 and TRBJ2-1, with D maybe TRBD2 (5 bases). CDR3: CSVERGPNEQFF. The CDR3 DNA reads TGCAGCGTTGAGAGAGGGCCCAATGAGCAGTTCTTC.